A selection of T cell receptor beta chains follows, all from one sample in a study of cytomegalovirus exposure and HLA in healthy donors. Some clones are missing from TCRdb's copy, which holds only in-frame ones; the method was immunoSEQ multiplex PCR. In the table there are under 110,000 clones, around 80% of which are singletons. The sequencing sample was made of PBMCs. Receptors originate from a man aged 40-55 years in good health and CMV-seronegative. CDR3s include the opening cysteine and the closing phenylalanine or tryptophan. The D gene is left open where the match is weak. Rows give clone size only sometimes, using once, few, many, or a class for an expanded clone.

v_gene	abundance	j_gene	d_gene	CDR3aa	CDR3nt
TRBV29-1	NA	TRBJ2-3	NA	CSVEGGAKGRSLIDTQYF	TGCAGCGTTGAAGGGGGAGCCAAGGGCCGGTCACTCATAGATACGCAGTATTTT
TRBV19	NA	TRBJ1-1	NA	CASSIEHGAGEAFF	TGTGCCAGTAGTATAGAACACGGAGCCGGTGAAGCTTTCTTT
TRBV5-4	NA	TRBJ1-1	NA	CASSSDSSLGLFTEAFF	TGTGCCAGCAGCTCGGACAGTTCGCTAGGATTGTTTACTGAAGCTTTCTTT
TRBV6-6	NA	TRBJ1-6	TRBD1	CASSSSDRSDSPLHF	TGTGCCAGCAGTTCATCGGACAGGTCGGATTCACCCCTCCACTTT
TRBV7-3	once	TRBJ2-3	TRBD2	CASSSPGTSGGADTQYF	TGTGCCAGCAGCTCCCCCGGGACTAGCGGGGGAGCAGATACGCAGTATTTT
TRBV5-1	NA	TRBJ2-7	TRBD1	CASSPGGTGFYEQYF	TGCGCCAGCAGCCCGGGCGGGACAGGGTTCTACGAGCAGTACTTC
TRBV14	NA	TRBJ1-1	NA	CASSQDGVGAGTEAFF	TGTGCCAGCAGCCAAGATGGAGTGGGCGCGGGCACTGAAGCTTTCTTT
TRBV21-1	NA	TRBJ2-7	NA	CASSIEDRVLTYEQYF	TGTGCCAGCAGCATAGAAGACAGGGTACTCACCTACGAGCAGTACTTC
TRBV5-1	NA	TRBJ1-1	NA	CASSLPATDLNTEAFF	TGCGCCAGCAGCTTGCCCGCGACAGATCTGAACACTGAAGCTTTCTTT
TRBV6-4	NA	TRBJ2-1	TRBD2	CASSVGTTNNEQFF	TGTGCCAGCAGTGTCGGGACTACCAACAATGAGCAGTTCTTC
TRBV11-2	NA	TRBJ2-5	NA	CASSLRQTVAQYF	TGTGCCAGCAGCTTAAGACAGACGGTGGCCCAGTACTTC
TRBV29-1	NA	TRBJ2-1	TRBD2	CSVVLAEHNEQFF	TGCAGCGTTGTCCTAGCGGAACACAATGAGCAGTTCTTC
TRBV11-2	NA	TRBJ2-7	TRBD1	CASSYSSGQGIYEQYF	TGTGCCAGCAGCTACAGTTCGGGACAGGGCATCTACGAGCAGTACTTC
TRBV6-5	NA	TRBJ1-2	NA	CASSYRGGYGYTF	TGTGCCAGCAGTTACCGAGGGGGATATGGCTACACCTTC
TRBV7-3	NA	TRBJ1-3	NA	CASSPRRNSGNTIYF	TGTGCCAGCAGCCCGCGGAGGAACTCTGGAAACACCATATATTTT
TRBV6-4	NA	TRBJ2-5	NA	CASTGETQYF	TGTGCCAGCACAGGGGAGACCCAGTACTTC
TRBV21-1	NA	TRBJ1-2	NA	CARISDREHGYTF	TGTGCTCGAATCTCGGACAGGGAGCATGGCTACACCTTC
TRBV5-5	NA	TRBJ1-2	NA	CASSPGQSAGYGYTF	TGTGCCAGCAGCCCCGGACAGAGCGCAGGCTATGGCTACACCTTC
TRBV10-3	NA	TRBJ2-7	NA	CAIRVGGGFTEQYF	TGTGCCATCAGGGTGGGCGGGGGCTTTACGGAGCAGTACTTC
TRBV2	NA	TRBJ1-1	NA	CARHDRGGTQAFF	TGTGCCAGACACGACCGGGGGGGGACCCAAGCTTTCTTT
TRBV5-1	NA	TRBJ2-5	TRBD1	CASSTGTVQETQYF	TGCGCCAGCAGCACCGGGACAGTTCAAGAGACCCAGTACTTC
TRBV5-8	NA	TRBJ1-5	TRBD1	CASSSIRTGGGNQPQHF	TGTGCCAGCAGCTCCATCCGAACAGGGGGCGGGAATCAGCCCCAGCATTTT
TRBV4-2	NA	TRBJ1-3	NA	CASSPHAGEVGNTIYF	TGTGCCAGCAGCCCTCATGCGGGGGAGGTTGGAAACACCATATATTTT
TRBV6-4	NA	TRBJ2-7	TRBD1	CAIRFRDRGSVSSYEQYF	TGTGCCATTAGGTTTCGGGACAGGGGTTCTGTGAGCTCCTACGAGCAGTACTTC
TRBV4-1	NA	TRBJ2-4	TRBD1	CASSRPGQENIQYF	TGCGCCAGCAGCCGACCGGGACAGGAAAACATTCAGTACTTC
TRBV6-1	NA	TRBJ1-5	TRBD1	CASSEGDRVSQPQHF	TGTGCCAGCAGTGAAGGGGACAGGGTATCACAGCCCCAGCATTTT